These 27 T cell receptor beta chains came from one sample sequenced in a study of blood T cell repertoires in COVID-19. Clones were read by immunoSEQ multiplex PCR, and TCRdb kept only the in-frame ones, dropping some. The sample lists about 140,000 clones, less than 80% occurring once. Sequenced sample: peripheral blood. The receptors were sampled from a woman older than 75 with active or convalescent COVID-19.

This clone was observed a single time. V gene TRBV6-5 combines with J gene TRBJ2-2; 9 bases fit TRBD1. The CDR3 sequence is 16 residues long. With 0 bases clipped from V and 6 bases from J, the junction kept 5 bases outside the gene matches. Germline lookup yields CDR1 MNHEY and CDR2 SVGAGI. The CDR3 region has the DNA TGTGCCAGCAGTTACTCGAGACAGGGGGGCTCCGGGGAGCTGTTTTTT. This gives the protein CASSYSRQGGSGELFF.

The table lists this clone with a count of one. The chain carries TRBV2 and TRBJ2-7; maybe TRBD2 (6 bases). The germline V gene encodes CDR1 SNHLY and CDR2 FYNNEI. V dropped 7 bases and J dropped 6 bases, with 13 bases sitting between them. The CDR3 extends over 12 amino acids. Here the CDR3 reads CASTRGYGEQYF. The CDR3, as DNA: TGTGCCAGCACCCGGGGGTATGGCGAGCAGTACTTC.

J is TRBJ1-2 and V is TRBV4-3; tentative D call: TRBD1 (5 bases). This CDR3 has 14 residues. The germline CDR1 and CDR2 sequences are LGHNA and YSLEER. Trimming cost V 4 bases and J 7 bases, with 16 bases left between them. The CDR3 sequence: CASSPAGSNSGYTF. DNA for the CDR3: TGCGCCAGCAGCCCGGCAGGGTCTAATTCTGGCTACACCTTC.

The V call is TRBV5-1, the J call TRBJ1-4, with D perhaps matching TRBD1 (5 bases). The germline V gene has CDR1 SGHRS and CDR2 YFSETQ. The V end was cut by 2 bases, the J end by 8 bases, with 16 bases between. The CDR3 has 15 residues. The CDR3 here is CASSLAGNDLEKLFF. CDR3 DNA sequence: TGCGCCAGCAGCTTAGCAGGGAATGACCTGGAAAAACTGTTTTTT.

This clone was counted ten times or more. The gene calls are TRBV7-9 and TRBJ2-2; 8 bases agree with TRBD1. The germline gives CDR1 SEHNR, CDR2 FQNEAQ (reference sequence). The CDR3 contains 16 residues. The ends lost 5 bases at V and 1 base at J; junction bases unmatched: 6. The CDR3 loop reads CASSPKTGENTGELFF. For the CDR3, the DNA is TGTGCCAGCAGCCCGAAGACAGGGGAGAACACCGGGGAGCTGTTTTTT.

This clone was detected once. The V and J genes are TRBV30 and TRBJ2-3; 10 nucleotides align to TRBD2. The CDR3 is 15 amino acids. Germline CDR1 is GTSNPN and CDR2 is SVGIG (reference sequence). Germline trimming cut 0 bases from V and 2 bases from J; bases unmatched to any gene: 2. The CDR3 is CAWSVLAGVTDTQYF. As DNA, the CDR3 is TGTGCCTGGAGTGTCCTAGCGGGGGTCACAGATACGCAGTATTTT.

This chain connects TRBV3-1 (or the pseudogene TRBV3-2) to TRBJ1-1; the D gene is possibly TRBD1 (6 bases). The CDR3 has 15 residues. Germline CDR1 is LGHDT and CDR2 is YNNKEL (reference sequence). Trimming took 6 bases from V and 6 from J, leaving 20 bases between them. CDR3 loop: CASSHLKQGSAEAFF. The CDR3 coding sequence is TGTGCCAGCAGTCATCTTAAACAGGGATCAGCTGAAGCTTTCTTT.

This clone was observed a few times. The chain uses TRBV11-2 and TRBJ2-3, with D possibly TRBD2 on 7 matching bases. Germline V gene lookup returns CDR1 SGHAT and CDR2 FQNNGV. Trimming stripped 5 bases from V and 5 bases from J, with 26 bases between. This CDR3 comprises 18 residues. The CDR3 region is CASSTRAIVGGPVDTQYF. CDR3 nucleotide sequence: TGTGCCAGCAGCACGCGGGCCATTGTGGGGGGGCCCGTAGATACGCAGTATTTT.

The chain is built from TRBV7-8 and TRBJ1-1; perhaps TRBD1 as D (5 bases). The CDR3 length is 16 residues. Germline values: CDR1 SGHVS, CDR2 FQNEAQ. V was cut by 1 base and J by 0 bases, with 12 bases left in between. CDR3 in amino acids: CASSLGANRLNTEAFF. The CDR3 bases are TGTGCCAGCAGCTTAGGAGCTAACAGGTTGAACACTGAAGCTTTCTTT.

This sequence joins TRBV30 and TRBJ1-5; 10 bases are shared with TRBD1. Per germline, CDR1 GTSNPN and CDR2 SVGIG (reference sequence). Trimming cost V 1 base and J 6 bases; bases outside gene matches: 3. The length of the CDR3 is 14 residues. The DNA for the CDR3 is TGTGCCTGGAGTGGACAGGGGGCTCGTCAGCCCCAGCATTTT. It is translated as CAWSGQGARQPQHF.

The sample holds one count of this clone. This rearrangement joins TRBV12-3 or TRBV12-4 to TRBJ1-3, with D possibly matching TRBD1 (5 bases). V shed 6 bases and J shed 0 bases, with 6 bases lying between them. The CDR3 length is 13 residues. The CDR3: CASRGVSGNTIYF. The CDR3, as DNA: TGTGCCAGCAGAGGGGTCTCTGGAAACACCATATATTTT.

The CDR3 is CASSGTLGSGNTIYF. DNA of the CDR3: TGTGCCAGCAGCGGGACTTTGGGCTCTGGAAACACCATATATTTT. This chain joins TRBV7-8 and TRBJ1-3; the D gene is possibly TRBD1 (5 bases). CDR1 and CDR2 from the germline V gene are SGHVS and FQNEAQ. There are 15 residues in the CDR3. The V gene lost 5 bases and the J gene lost 0 bases, with 11 bases spanning the gap.

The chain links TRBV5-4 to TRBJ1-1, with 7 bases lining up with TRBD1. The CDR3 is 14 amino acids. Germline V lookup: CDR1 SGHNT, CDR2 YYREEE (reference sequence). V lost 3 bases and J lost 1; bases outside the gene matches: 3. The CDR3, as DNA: TGTGCCAGCAGCTCACAGGGGACGAACACTGAAGCTTTCTTT. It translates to CASSSQGTNTEAFF.

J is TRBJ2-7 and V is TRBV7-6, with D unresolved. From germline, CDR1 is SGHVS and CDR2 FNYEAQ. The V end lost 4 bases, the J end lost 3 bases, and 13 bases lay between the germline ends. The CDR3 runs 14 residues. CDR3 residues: CASSSGSRNYEQYF. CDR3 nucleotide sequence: TGTGCCAGCAGCTCCGGGTCGCGAAACTACGAGCAGTACTTC.

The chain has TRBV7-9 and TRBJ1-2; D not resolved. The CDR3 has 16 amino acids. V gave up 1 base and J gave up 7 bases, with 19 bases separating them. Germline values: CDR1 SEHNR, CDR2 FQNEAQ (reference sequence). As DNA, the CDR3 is TGTGCCAGCAGCTTAGGGCAGGCAGGTGCACCTATTGGCTACACCTTC. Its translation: CASSLGQAGAPIGYTF.

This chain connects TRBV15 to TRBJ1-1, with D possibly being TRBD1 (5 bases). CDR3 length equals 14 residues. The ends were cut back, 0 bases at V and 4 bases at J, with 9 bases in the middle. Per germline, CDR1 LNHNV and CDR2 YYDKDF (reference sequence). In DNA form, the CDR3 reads TGTGCCACCAGCAGAGATAGGGGTGTCACTGAAGCTTTCTTT. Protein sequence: CATSRDRGVTEAFF.

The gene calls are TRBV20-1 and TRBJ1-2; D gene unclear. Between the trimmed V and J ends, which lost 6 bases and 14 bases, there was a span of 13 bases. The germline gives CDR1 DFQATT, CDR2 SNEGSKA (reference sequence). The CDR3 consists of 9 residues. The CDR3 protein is CSAQKAGTF. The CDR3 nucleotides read TGCAGTGCCCAAAAGGCGGGGACCTTC.

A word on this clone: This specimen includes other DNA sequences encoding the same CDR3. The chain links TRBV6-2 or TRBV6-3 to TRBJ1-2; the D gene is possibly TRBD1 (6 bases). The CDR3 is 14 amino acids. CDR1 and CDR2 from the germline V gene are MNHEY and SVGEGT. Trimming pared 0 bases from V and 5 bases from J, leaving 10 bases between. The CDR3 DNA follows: TGTGCCAGCAGTTACTCAGGACAGACTTATGGCTACACCTTC. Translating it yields CASSYSGQTYGYTF.

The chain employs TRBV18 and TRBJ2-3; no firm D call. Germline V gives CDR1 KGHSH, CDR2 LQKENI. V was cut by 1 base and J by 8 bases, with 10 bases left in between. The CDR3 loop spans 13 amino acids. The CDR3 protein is CASSPRSPLTQYF. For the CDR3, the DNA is TGTGCCAGCTCACCACGTTCCCCCCTTACGCAGTATTTT.

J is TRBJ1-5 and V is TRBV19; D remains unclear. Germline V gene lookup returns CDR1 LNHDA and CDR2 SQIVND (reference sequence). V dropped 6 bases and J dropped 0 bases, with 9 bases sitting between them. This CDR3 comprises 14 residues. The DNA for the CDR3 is TGTGCCAGTAGGTCCGGTAATAGCAATCAGCCCCAGCATTTT. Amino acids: CASRSGNSNQPQHF.

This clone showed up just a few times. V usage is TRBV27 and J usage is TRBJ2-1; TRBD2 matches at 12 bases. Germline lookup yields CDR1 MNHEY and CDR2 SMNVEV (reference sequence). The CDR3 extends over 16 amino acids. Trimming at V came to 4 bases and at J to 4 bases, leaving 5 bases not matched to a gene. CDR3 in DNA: TGTGCCAGCAGTTCAAAACTAGCGGGGGGATACAATGAGCAGTTCTTC. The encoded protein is CASSSKLAGGYNEQFF.

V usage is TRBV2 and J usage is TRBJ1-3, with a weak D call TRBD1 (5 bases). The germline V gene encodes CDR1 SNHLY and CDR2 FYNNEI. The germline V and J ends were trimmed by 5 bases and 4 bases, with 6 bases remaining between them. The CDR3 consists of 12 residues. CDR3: CASSRQGNTIYF. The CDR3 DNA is TGTGCCAGCAGTAGACAGGGAAACACCATATATTTT.

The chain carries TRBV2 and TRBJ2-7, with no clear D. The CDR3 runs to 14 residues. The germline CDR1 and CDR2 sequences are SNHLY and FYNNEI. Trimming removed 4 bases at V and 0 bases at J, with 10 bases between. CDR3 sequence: CASSGGVNSYEQYF. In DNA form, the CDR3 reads TGTGCCAGCAGTGGCGGAGTTAACTCCTACGAGCAGTACTTC.

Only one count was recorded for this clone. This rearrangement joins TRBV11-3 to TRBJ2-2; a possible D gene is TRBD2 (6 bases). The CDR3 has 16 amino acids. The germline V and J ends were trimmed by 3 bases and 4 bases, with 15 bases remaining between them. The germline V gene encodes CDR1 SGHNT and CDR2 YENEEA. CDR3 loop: CASSFGTGGGTGELFF. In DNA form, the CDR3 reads TGTGCCAGCAGCTTCGGGACTGGGGGAGGCACCGGGGAGCTGTTTTTT.

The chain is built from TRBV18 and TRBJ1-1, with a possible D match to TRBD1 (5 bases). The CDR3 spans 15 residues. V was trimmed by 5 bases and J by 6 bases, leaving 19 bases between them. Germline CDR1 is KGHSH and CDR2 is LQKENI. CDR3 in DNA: TGTGCCAGCTCAGGGCTCGGGGGTTTGGTCTCTGAAGCTTTCTTT. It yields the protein CASSGLGGLVSEAFF.

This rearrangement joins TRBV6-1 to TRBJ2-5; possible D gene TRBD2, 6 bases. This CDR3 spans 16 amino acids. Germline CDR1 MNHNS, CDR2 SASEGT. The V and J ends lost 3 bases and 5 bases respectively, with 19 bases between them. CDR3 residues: CASSDRRERLVETQYF. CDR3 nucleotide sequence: TGTGCCAGCAGTGACCGGAGGGAAAGATTGGTTGAGACCCAGTACTTC.

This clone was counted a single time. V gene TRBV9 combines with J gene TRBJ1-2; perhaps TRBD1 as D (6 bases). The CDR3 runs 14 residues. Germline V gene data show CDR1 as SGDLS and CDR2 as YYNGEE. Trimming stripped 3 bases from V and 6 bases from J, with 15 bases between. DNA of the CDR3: TGTGCCAGCAGCGCTACAGGGTTCAACGATGGCTACACCTTC. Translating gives CASSATGFNDGYTF.